Each of the 21 T cell receptor beta chains below was sequenced from the same sample in a study of blood T cell repertoires in COVID-19. Data came from immunoSEQ multiplex PCR; TCRdb stores just in-frame clones and leaves some out. This table holds about 120,000 clones, less than 90% found once. Material: peripheral blood. These TCRs come from a man older than 75 with active or convalescent COVID-19.

A remark on this clone: This CDR3 is also generated by other DNA sequences in the sample. This chain joins TRBV7-9 and TRBJ1-1; 8 positions match TRBD1. This CDR3 is built from 15 residues. The V segment lost 1 base and the J segment 1 base; nucleotides outside the gene matches: 2. Per germline, CDR1 SEHNR and CDR2 FQNEAQ (reference sequence). DNA for the CDR3: TGTGCCAGCAGCTTAGAAGGGACAGGGAACACTGAAGCTTTCTTT. Encoded protein: CASSLEGTGNTEAFF.

In its sample, this clone was seen a few times. The chain recombines TRBV4-1 with TRBJ1-5, with 7 bases fitting TRBD1. Germline loops: CDR1 MGHRA, CDR2 YSYEKL. This CDR3 has 14 amino acids. V shed 8 bases and J 5 bases; nucleotides not matched to a gene: 9. The CDR3 nucleotides are TGCGCCAGCGGGAGACAGGGAGCCGATCAGCCCCAGCATTTT. Its protein is CASGRQGADQPQHF.

The V call is TRBV7-3, the J call TRBJ2-1; D perhaps matches TRBD2 (6 bases). Trimming shortened V by 5 bases and J by 2 bases, and 13 bases separated the two germline ends. The CDR3 is 15 amino acids. Germline V gene sequence: CDR1 SGHTA, CDR2 FQGTGA. CDR3 sequence: CASSTLAYTYNEQFF. CDR3 nucleotide sequence: TGTGCCAGCAGCACCCTAGCGTACACCTACAATGAGCAGTTCTTC.

The chain combines TRBV4-1 with TRBJ2-7, with TRBD2 as a possible D gene (6 bases). The germline gives CDR1 MGHRA, CDR2 YSYEKL. V dropped 1 base and J dropped 3 bases, with 13 bases sitting between them. The CDR3 length is 15 residues. The CDR3 here is CASSQALGTYYEQYF. The CDR3 region has the DNA TGCGCCAGCAGCCAAGCCCTCGGGACTTACTACGAGCAGTACTTC.

The chain recombines TRBV2 with TRBJ2-3; 7 nucleotides match TRBD1. The CDR3 consists of 15 residues. V was clipped by 5 bases and J by 0 bases; unmatched bases: 5. Germline V lookup: CDR1 SNHLY, CDR2 FYNNEI. CDR3 amino acids: CASSFKQGSTDTQYF. The CDR3 DNA follows: TGTGCCAGCAGTTTCAAACAGGGGAGCACAGATACGCAGTATTTT.

The chain carries TRBV10-1 and TRBJ2-5, with TRBD1 matching over 9 bases. This CDR3 has 17 residues. From germline, CDR1 is WNHNN and CDR2 SYGVQD (reference sequence). The ends lost 5 bases at V and 1 base at J; junction bases unmatched: 11. CDR3 sequence: CASSSLIPTGGQETQYF. The CDR3 DNA sequence: TGCGCCAGCAGTTCACTGATCCCGACAGGGGGCCAAGAGACCCAGTACTTC.

The genes are TRBV5-6 and TRBJ1-2; TRBD1 aligns across 10 bases. Germline V lookup: CDR1 SGHDT, CDR2 YYEEEE. V gave up 3 bases and J gave up 8 bases; unmatched junction bases: 7. The CDR3 covers 14 residues. CDR3: CASSWGGTGDGYTF. The CDR3 nucleotides read TGTGCCAGCAGCTGGGGCGGGACAGGGGACGGCTACACCTTC.

The chain combines TRBV5-4 with TRBJ2-7; 16 nucleotides line up with TRBD2. In germline, CDR1 is SGHNT, CDR2 YYREEE (reference sequence). V trimming: 3 bases; J trimming: 5 bases; junction bases outside the gene matches: 5. The CDR3 has 16 amino acids. Here the CDR3 reads CASSSGLAGGRHEQYF. CDR3 in DNA: TGTGCCAGCAGCTCGGGACTAGCGGGGGGGCGCCACGAGCAGTACTTC.

This chain joins TRBV5-1 and TRBJ2-3, with D tentatively TRBD1 (6 bases). The CDR3 covers 18 residues. The germline V gene has CDR1 SGHRS and CDR2 YFSETQ. Trimming removed 0 bases at V and 1 base at J, with 18 bases between. The CDR3 bases are TGCGCCAGCAGCTTGGGTGCTCGCCAGGGGAGAGGCACAGATACGCAGTATTTT. This translates into CASSLGARQGRGTDTQYF.

CDR3 nucleotides: TGTGCCAGCAGTCCCCCAGGGGATCGCCAATCGGGAAAACTGTTTTTT. This translates into CASSPPGDRQSGKLFF. The chain carries TRBV28 and TRBJ1-4, with D perhaps matching TRBD1 (6 bases). The germline gives CDR1 MDHEN, CDR2 SYDVKM. The germline V and J ends were trimmed by 5 bases and 10 bases, with 23 bases remaining between them. The CDR3 consists of 16 residues.

The chain has TRBV9 and TRBJ2-7; TRBD2 aligns across 12 bases. V dropped 0 bases and J dropped 5; count of bases not matched to a gene: 9. The CDR3 consists of 17 residues. Germline V gene sequence: CDR1 SGDLS, CDR2 YYNGEE. CDR3 nucleotide sequence: TGTGCCAGCAGCGTAGGACAAGGACTAGCGGGACCTAACGAGCAGTACTTC. Residues: CASSVGQGLAGPNEQYF. The full variable domain, its missing parts supplied by reference TRBV9 and TRBJ2-7, is DSGVTQTPKHLITATGQRVTLRCSPRSGDLSVYWYQQSLDQGLQFLIQYYNGEERAKGNILERFSAQQFPDLHSELNLSSLELGDSALYFCASSVGQGLAGPNEQYFGPGTRLTVT.

The genes are TRBV10-1 and TRBJ1-5; 7 bases fit TRBD1. V gave up 0 bases and J gave up 1 base; unmatched junction bases: 3. Germline loops: CDR1 WNHNN, CDR2 SYGVQD (reference sequence). The CDR3 loop spans 16 amino acids. CDR3 DNA sequence: TGCGCCAGCAGTGAGTCACTGACAGGGAGCAATCAGCCCCAGCATTTT. Encoded protein: CASSESLTGSNQPQHF.

The chain uses TRBV3-1 (or the pseudogene TRBV3-2) and TRBJ1-2; 7 bases are shared with TRBD1. The CDR3 is 15 amino acids. Germline V gives CDR1 LGHDT, CDR2 YNNKEL (reference sequence). Trimming took 3 bases from V and 1 from J; bases not matched to a gene: 5. The CDR3 loop reads CASSHPTGINYGYTF. The CDR3 DNA follows: TGTGCCAGCAGCCACCCGACAGGGATTAACTATGGCTACACCTTC.

The chain combines TRBV3-1 (or the pseudogene TRBV3-2) with TRBJ2-1, with TRBD2 identical over 12 bases. Germline V gives CDR1 LGHDT, CDR2 YNNKEL (reference sequence). This CDR3 is 15 amino acids long. The trim removed 4 bases at V and 4 bases at J, leaving 2 bases unmatched. DNA of the CDR3: TGTGCCAGCAGCCCCACTAGCGGGGGGTACAATGAGCAGTTCTTC. This codes for CASSPTSGGYNEQFF.

The chain carries TRBV9 and TRBJ2-1; D unresolved. The CDR3 is 15 amino acids. Trimming stripped 0 bases from V and 0 bases from J, with 7 bases between. Germline lookup yields CDR1 SGDLS and CDR2 YYNGEE. CDR3 bases: TGTGCCAGCAGCGTAGGGCCGGGCTCCTACAATGAGCAGTTCTTC. It specifies CASSVGPGSYNEQFF.

This clone was seen just once. This rearrangement joins TRBV7-9 to TRBJ2-5, with D unresolved. CDR1 SEHNR and CDR2 FQNEAQ come from the germline V gene (reference sequence). Deletions cut 5 bases from V and 5 bases from J, with 15 bases between. This CDR3 has 14 amino acids. The CDR3 DNA reads TGTGCCAGCAGCCCCCACGTAGCCGCCGAGACCCAGTACTTC. It encodes CASSPHVAAETQYF.

There are many counts of this clone. The gene calls are TRBV27 and TRBJ1-5; 9 bases map to TRBD1. In germline, CDR1 is MNHEY, CDR2 SMNVEV (reference sequence). The length of the CDR3 is 16 residues. Trimming removed 2 bases from V and 1 base from J; junction bases left unmatched: 3. CDR3 in amino acids: CASSLTGGASNQPQHF. CDR3 in DNA: TGTGCCAGCAGTTTAACAGGGGGCGCGAGCAATCAGCCCCAGCATTTT.

The V call is TRBV2, the J call TRBJ2-7, with a weak D call TRBD1 (5 bases). V lost 7 bases to trimming and J lost 4 bases, with 17 bases between them. The CDR3 length is 14 residues. CDR1 and CDR2 from the germline V gene are SNHLY and FYNNEI. This chain's CDR3 is CASNLDTAGYEQYF. DNA for the CDR3: TGTGCCAGCAACTTGGACACGGCCGGGTACGAGCAGTACTTC.

In DNA form, the CDR3 reads TGTGCCAGCAGCACCGACGGACAGCGTAATTCACCCCTCCACTTT. Protein sequence: CASSTDGQRNSPLHF. The V and J genes are TRBV9 and TRBJ1-6; D is perhaps TRBD1 (6 bases). CDR1 and CDR2 (germline): SGDLS, YYNGEE. V dropped 4 bases and J dropped 6 bases, with 14 bases sitting between them. There are 15 residues in the CDR3.

The rearrangement uses TRBV15 and TRBJ1-2; 7 positions match TRBD1. This CDR3 contains 18 residues. Unmatched junction bases numbered 17, after V lost 0 bases and J lost 7 bases. Germline V gene data show CDR1 as LNHNV and CDR2 as YYDKDF (reference sequence). CDR3 sequence: CATSRDRQGVLGYVGYTF. CDR3 nucleotide sequence: TGTGCCACCAGCAGAGATAGACAGGGTGTTCTGGGGTACGTTGGCTACACCTTC.

The chain couples TRBV24-1 to TRBJ2-1, with TRBD1 identical over 11 bases. With 1 base clipped from V and 4 bases from J, the junction kept 2 bases outside the gene matches. Germline V CDR1 and CDR2: KGHDR, SFDVKD. The CDR3 is 16 residues long. CDR3 DNA sequence: TGTGCCACCAGTGATTTTGGACAGGGGGCTTACAATGAGCAGTTCTTC. Translation gives CATSDFGQGAYNEQFF.